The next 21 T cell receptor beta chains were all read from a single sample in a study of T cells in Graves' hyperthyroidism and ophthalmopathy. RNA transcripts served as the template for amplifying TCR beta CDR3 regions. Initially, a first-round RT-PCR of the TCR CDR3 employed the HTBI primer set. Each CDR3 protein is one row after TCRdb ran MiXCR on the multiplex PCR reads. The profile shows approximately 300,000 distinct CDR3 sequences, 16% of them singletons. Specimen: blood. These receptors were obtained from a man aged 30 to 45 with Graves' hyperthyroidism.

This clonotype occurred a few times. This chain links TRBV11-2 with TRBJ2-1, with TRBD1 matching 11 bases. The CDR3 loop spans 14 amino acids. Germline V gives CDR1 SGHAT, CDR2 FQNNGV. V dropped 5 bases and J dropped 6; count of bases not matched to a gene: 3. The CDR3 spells CASSIGTGGNEQFF. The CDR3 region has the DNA TGTGCCAGCAGCATAGGGACAGGGGGCAATGAGCAGTTCTTC.

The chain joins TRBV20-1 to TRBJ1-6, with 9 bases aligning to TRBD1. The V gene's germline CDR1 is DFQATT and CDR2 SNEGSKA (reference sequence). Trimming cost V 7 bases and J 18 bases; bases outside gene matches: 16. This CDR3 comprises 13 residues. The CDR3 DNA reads TGCAGTGTTCCGCCCCCCGGGACAGGGCAAACCCACTTT. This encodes CSVPPPGTGQTHF.

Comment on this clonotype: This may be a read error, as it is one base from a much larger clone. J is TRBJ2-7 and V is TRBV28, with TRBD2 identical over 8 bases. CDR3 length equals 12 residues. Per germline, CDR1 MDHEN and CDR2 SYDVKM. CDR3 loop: CASSLQERERYF. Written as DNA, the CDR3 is TGTGCCAGCAGTTTACAGGAGCGGGAGCGGTACTTC.

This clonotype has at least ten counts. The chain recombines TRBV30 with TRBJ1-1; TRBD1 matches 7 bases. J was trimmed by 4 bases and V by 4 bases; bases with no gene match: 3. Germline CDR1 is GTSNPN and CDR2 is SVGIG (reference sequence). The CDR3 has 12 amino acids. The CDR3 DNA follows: TGTGCCTGGAAGGGGGCGCCCACTGAAGCTTTCTTT. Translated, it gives CAWKGAPTEAFF.

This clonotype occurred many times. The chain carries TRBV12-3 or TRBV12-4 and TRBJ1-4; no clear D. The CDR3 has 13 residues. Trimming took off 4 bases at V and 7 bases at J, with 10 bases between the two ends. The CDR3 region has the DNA TGTGCCAGCAGTTCCCGGGTAGGTGAAAAACTGTTTTTT. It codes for CASSSRVGEKLFF.

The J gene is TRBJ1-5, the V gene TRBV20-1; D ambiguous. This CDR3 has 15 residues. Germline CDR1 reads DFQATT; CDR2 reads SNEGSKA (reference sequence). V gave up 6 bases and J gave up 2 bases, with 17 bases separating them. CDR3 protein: CSARHGFSGNQPQHF. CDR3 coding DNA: TGCAGTGCAAGACACGGGTTTAGTGGCAATCAGCCCCAGCATTTT.

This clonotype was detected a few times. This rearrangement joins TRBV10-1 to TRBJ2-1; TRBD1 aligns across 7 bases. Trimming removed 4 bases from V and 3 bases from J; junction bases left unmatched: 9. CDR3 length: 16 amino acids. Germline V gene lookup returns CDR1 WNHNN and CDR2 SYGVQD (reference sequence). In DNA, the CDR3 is TGCGCCAGCAGTGGGTCGGGGACAGATTTCTACAATGAGCAGTTCTTC. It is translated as CASSGSGTDFYNEQFF.

Here the CDR3 reads CASSHRQGGQPQHF. CDR3 DNA sequence: TGTGCCAGCAGCCATCGACAGGGTGGTCAGCCCCAGCATTTT. The gene calls are TRBV14 and TRBJ1-5; 7 bases are a match to TRBD1. V dropped 3 bases and J dropped 6; count of bases not matched to a gene: 5. In germline, CDR1 is SGHDN, CDR2 FVKESK. This CDR3 comprises 14 residues. Full variable domain (remainder filled in from reference TRBV14 and TRBJ1-5): EAGVTQFPSHSVIEKGQTVTLRCDPISGHDNLYWYRRVMGKEIKFLLHFVKESKQDESGMPNNRFLAERTGGTYSTLKVQPAELEDSGVYFCASSHRQGGQPQHFGDGTRLSIL.

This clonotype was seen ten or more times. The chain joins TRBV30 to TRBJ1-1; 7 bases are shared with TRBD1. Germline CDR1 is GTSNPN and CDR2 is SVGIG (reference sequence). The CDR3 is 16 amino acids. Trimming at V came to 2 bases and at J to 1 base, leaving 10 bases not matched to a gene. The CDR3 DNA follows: TGTGCCTGGAGTATACTACAGGGGAGAGGGAACACTGAAGCTTTCTTT. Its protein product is CAWSILQGRGNTEAFF.

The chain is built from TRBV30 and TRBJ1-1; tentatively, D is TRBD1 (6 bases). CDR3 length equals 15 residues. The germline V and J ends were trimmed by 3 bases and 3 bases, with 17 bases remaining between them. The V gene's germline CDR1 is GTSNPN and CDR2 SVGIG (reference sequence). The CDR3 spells CAWRDWRGVDTEAFF. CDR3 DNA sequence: TGTGCCTGGAGAGATTGGAGGGGGGTGGACACTGAAGCTTTCTTT.

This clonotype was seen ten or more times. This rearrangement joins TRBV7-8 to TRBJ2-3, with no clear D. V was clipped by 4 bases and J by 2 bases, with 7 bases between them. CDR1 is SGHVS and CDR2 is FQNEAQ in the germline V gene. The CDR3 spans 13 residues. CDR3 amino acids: CASSSSITDTQYF. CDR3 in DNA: TGTGCCAGCAGCTCCTCAATCACAGATACGCAGTATTTT.

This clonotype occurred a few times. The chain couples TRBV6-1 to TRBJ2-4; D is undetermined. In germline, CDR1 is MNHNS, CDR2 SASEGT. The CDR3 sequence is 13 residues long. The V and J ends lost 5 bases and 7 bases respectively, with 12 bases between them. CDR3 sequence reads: CASSRTPQNIQYF. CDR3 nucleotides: TGTGCCAGCAGTCGAACACCCCAGAACATTCAGTACTTC.

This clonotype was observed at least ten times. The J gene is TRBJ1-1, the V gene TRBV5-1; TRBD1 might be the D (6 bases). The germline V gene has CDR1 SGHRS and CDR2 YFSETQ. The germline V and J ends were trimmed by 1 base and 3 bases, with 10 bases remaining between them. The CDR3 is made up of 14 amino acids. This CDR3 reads CASSLSGQHTEAFF. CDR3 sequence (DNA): TGCGCCAGCAGCTTGAGCGGACAGCACACTGAAGCTTTCTTT.

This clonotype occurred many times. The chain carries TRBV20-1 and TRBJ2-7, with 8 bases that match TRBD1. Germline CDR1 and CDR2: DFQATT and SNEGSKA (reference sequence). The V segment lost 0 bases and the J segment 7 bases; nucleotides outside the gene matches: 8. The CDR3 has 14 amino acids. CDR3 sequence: CSAREDGQGMEQYF. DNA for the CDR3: TGCAGTGCTAGAGAGGATGGACAGGGAATGGAGCAGTACTTC.

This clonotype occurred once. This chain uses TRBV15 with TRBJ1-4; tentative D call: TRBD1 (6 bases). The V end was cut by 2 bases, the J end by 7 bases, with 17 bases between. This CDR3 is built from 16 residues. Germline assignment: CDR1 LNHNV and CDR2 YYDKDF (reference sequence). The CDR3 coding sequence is TGTGCCACCAGCAGACATATACAGGGTATTGGTGAAAAACTGTTTTTT. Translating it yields CATSRHIQGIGEKLFF.

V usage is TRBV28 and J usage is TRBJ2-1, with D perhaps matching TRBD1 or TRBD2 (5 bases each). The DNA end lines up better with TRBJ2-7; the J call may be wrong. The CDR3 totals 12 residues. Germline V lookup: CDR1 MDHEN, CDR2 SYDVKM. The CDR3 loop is CASSLRGNEQYF. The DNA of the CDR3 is TGTGCCAGCAGTTTGAGGGGCAATGAGCAGTACTTC.

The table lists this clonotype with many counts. CDR3 in DNA: TGCGCCAGCAGCCTACTTGGGATTCAAGAGACCCAGTACTTC. Amino acids: CASSLLGIQETQYF. The gene calls are TRBV5-1 and TRBJ2-5; D gene uncertain. This CDR3 spans 14 amino acids. Germline lookup yields CDR1 SGHRS and CDR2 YFSETQ. The germline V and J ends were trimmed by 4 bases and 2 bases, with 12 bases remaining between them.

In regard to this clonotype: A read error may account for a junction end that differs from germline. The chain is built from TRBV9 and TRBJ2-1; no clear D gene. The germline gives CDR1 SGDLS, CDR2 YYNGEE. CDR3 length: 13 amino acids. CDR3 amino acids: CASSPDSNNEQFF. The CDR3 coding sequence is TGTGCCAGCAGCCCCGACTCCAACAATGAGCAGTTCTTC.

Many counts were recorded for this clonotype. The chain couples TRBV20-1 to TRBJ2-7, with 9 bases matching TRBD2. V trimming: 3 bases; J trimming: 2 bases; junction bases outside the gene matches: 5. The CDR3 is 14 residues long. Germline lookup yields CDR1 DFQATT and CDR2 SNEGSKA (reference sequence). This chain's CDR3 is CSARGRLAAYEQYF. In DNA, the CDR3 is TGCAGTGCTAGGGGGAGACTAGCGGCCTACGAGCAGTACTTC.

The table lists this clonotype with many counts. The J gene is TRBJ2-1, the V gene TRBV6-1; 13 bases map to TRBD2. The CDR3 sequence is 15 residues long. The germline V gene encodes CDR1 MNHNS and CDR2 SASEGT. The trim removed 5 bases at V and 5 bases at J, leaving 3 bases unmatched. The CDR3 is CASSMGLAGHNEQFF. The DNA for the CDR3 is TGTGCCAGCAGTATGGGACTAGCGGGGCACAATGAGCAGTTCTTC.

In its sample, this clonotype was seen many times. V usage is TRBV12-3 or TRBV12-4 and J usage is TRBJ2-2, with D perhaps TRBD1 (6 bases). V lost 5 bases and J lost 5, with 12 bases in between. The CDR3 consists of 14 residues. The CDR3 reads CASSQGQRTGELFF. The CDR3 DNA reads TGTGCCAGCAGTCAAGGACAGCGGACCGGGGAGCTGTTTTTT.